The 24 T cell receptor beta chains reported below all come from one sample, sequenced in a study of beta chain features in type 1 diabetes (dated 2018 in TCRdb). Summary of the overall study and its limitations: Type 1 diabetes patients showed a moderate but significant shortening of TCRB CDR3 length in all four CD4+ subsets.

The antigens these receptors bind are not known. Libraries were prepared through the immunoSEQ multiplex PCR assay. The entire amount of isolated RNA was reverse transcribed using the High Capacity cDNA Reverse Transcription Kit, so the sequenced TCRB transcripts were expressed ones. TCRdb limited this immuneACCESS table to in-frame rearrangements with V and J called. A share of clones is missing; checked studies link under half to unresolved V genes, and the rest is unexplained. In this sample the table shows about 260,000 clones, about a fifth of which occur a single time. 0.028% of the sample is in the top ten clones. The sample was naive CD4+ T cells from blood. What the cell subset or site label conveys for this sample: true naive CD4+ T cells. Receptors originate from a woman aged 40 to 49 with type 1 diabetes.

V is TRBV10-3 and J is TRBJ2-5; perhaps TRBD1 as D (6 bases). Germline lookup yields CDR1 ENHRY and CDR2 SYGVKD. V dropped 2 bases and J dropped 3 bases, with 7 bases sitting between them. The CDR3 has 13 residues. The CDR3 is CAISEAGEETQYF. The CDR3 coding sequence is TGTGCCATCAGTGAGGCAGGGGAAGAGACCCAGTACTTC.

This clone has only a few counts. The CDR3 is CASSRRTSRSEQFF. In DNA, the CDR3 is TGTGCCAGCTCACGCCGGACTAGTCGGAGTGAGCAGTTCTTC. The chain joins TRBV18 to TRBJ2-1; TRBD2 aligns across 7 bases. CDR3 length: 14 amino acids. The ends lost 4 bases at V and 9 bases at J; junction bases unmatched: 9. Germline V lookup: CDR1 KGHSH, CDR2 LQKENI.

This chain uses TRBV27 with TRBJ1-1; D possibly corresponds to TRBD1 (6 bases). Germline CDR1 and CDR2: MNHEY and SMNVEV (reference sequence). The CDR3 spans 14 residues. Trimming shortened V by 6 bases and J by 1 base, and 12 bases separated the two germline ends. CDR3 amino acids: CASSRLTGNTEAFF. Here the CDR3 DNA reads TGTGCCAGCAGCAGACTGACAGGGAACACTGAAGCTTTCTTT.

This clone was recorded a few times. The chain has TRBV10-3 and TRBJ1-4; D remains unclear. Trimming removed 3 bases from V and 6 bases from J, with 11 bases in between. In germline, CDR1 is ENHRY, CDR2 SYGVKD. The CDR3 sequence is 14 residues long. DNA of the CDR3: TGTGCCATCAGTGAAGAGGCGCCGTATGAAAAACTGTTTTTT. This translates into CAISEEAPYEKLFF.

The chain recombines TRBV7-3 with TRBJ1-2; 7 nucleotides line up with TRBD1. V trimming: 5 bases; J trimming: 4 bases; junction bases outside the gene matches: 10. The CDR3 contains 15 residues. Germline CDR1 reads SGHTA; CDR2 reads FQGTGA. This CDR3 reads CASSPDVGTAYGYTF. CDR3 in DNA: TGTGCCAGCAGCCCCGACGTGGGGACAGCCTATGGCTACACCTTC.

This clone was counted a few times. This chain links TRBV9 with TRBJ2-7, with 9 bases lining up with TRBD1. CDR1 SGDLS and CDR2 YYNGEE come from the germline V gene. The CDR3 sequence is 15 residues long. The J segment lost 3 bases and the V segment lost 2 bases, leaving 6 bases of the junction unmatched. Here the CDR3 DNA reads TGTGCCAGCAGCGTCTCTCCGGACAGGGGCTACGAGCAGTACTTC. This gives the protein CASSVSPDRGYEQYF.

V usage is TRBV12-5 and J usage is TRBJ2-5, with D hard to call. This CDR3 has 14 amino acids. Germline V gives CDR1 LGHNT, CDR2 FRNRAP. The V and J ends lost 7 bases and 1 base respectively, with 13 bases between them. DNA for the CDR3: TGTGCTAGTGCCCAAGATGGTAGCCAAGAGACCCAGTACTTC. It codes for CASAQDGSQETQYF.

The chain recombines TRBV6-5 with TRBJ2-7; no firm D call. CDR3 length: 12 amino acids. V was shortened by 6 bases and J by 5 bases, with 11 bases between the two germline ends. Germline CDR1 is MNHEY and CDR2 is SVGAGI. The CDR3 sequence: CASSSPRDEQYF. CDR3 DNA sequence: TGTGCCAGCAGCTCGCCAAGAGACGAGCAGTACTTC.

This clone showed up just a few times. The rearrangement joins TRBV9 to TRBJ1-1; 7 bases line up with TRBD1. CDR1 and CDR2 from the germline V gene are SGDLS and YYNGEE. The V gene end was trimmed by 4 bases and the J gene end by 4 bases; junction bases not matched to a gene: 7. The CDR3 contains 14 residues. The CDR3 loop reads CASSPRTGSTEAFF. CDR3 coding DNA: TGTGCCAGCAGCCCCCGGACAGGATCCACTGAAGCTTTCTTT. The full variable domain, completed using reference TRBV9 and TRBJ1-1, is DSGVTQTPKHLITATGQRVTLRCSPRSGDLSVYWYQQSLDQGLQFLIQYYNGEERAKGNILERFSAQQFPDLHSELNLSSLELGDSALYFCASSPRTGSTEAFFGQGTRLTVV.

This clone was counted a few times. The rearrangement uses TRBV15 and TRBJ2-6; 7 nucleotides line up with TRBD1. Looked up from germline, CDR1 is LNHNV and CDR2 is YYDKDF (reference sequence). This CDR3 has 18 amino acids. With 3 bases clipped from V and 2 bases from J, the junction kept 10 bases outside the gene matches. CDR3 protein: CATSRGSTGATGANVLTF. The CDR3 DNA sequence: TGTGCCACCAGCAGGGGATCCACAGGGGCCACTGGGGCCAACGTCCTGACTTTC.

This rearrangement joins TRBV28 to TRBJ2-5, with D possibly TRBD2 on 6 matching bases. Between the trimmed V and J ends, which lost 5 bases and 0 bases, there was a span of 13 bases. The CDR3 contains 15 residues. CDR1 is MDHEN and CDR2 is SYDVKM in the germline V gene. CDR3 DNA sequence: TGTGCCAGCAGTGGGGGGAGCGCGTACCAAGAGACCCAGTACTTC. Protein sequence: CASSGGSAYQETQYF. The full variable domain, completed using reference TRBV28 and TRBJ2-5, is DVKVTQSSRYLVKRTGEKVFLECVQDMDHENMFWYRQDPGLGLRLIYFSYDVKMKEKGDIPEGYSVSREKKERFSLILESASTNQTSMYLCASSGGSAYQETQYFGPGTRLLVL.

This clone appeared a few times. J is TRBJ2-5 and V is TRBV4-3; no definite D call. Germline CDR1 LGHNA, CDR2 YSLEER. The CDR3 runs 13 residues. V was trimmed by 0 bases and J by 11 bases, leaving 13 bases between them. The chain's CDR3 is CASSQDVTLEQYF. Here the CDR3 DNA reads TGCGCCAGCAGCCAAGATGTGACCCTAGAGCAGTACTTC.

This chain uses TRBV15 with TRBJ2-1; 7 bases line up with TRBD1. The CDR3 length is 14 residues. Germline assignment: CDR1 LNHNV and CDR2 YYDKDF (reference sequence). V shed 6 bases and J 2 bases; nucleotides not matched to a gene: 4. CDR3 sequence: CATRAGTAYNEQFF. Written as DNA, the CDR3 is TGTGCCACCAGGGCCGGGACAGCCTACAATGAGCAGTTCTTC.

The genes are TRBV11-2 and TRBJ2-1, with 9 bases that match TRBD2. The CDR3 runs to 15 residues. Per germline, CDR1 SGHAT and CDR2 FQNNGV. J was trimmed by 10 bases and V by 5 bases; bases with no gene match: 12. The CDR3, as DNA: TGTGCCAGCAGCCCGACCGCAGCGGGAGGAGACGAGCAGTTCTTC. Protein product: CASSPTAAGGDEQFF.

The count of this clone is one. V is TRBV14 and J is TRBJ1-2; 9 bases match TRBD1. CDR1 is SGHDN and CDR2 is FVKESK in the germline V gene. The CDR3 totals 13 residues. V was pared by 4 bases and J by 4 bases, with 1 base of the junction left unmatched. The DNA for the CDR3 is TGTGCCAGCAGCCTGGGACAGGGCTATGGCTACACCTTC. Residues: CASSLGQGYGYTF.

The rearrangement links TRBV20-1 to TRBJ1-1, with D unresolved. The CDR3 runs to 10 residues. Germline V gene lookup returns CDR1 DFQATT and CDR2 SNEGSKA (reference sequence). V lost 3 bases to trimming and J lost 7 bases, with 6 bases between them. The CDR3 DNA is TGCAGTGCTAGGTTTATTGAAGCTTTCTTT. Translation gives CSARFIEAFF.

V and J are TRBV9 and TRBJ1-5, with D possibly matching TRBD1 (6 bases). CDR1 and CDR2 (germline): SGDLS, YYNGEE. CDR3 length: 13 residues. V gave up 0 bases and J gave up 7 bases, with 8 bases separating them. The CDR3 loop is CASSVDQGQPQHF. The CDR3 DNA follows: TGTGCCAGCAGCGTAGACCAGGGGCAGCCCCAGCATTTT. Using reference TRBV9 and TRBJ1-5 for the parts outside the CDR3, the full variable domain is DSGVTQTPKHLITATGQRVTLRCSPRSGDLSVYWYQQSLDQGLQFLIQYYNGEERAKGNILERFSAQQFPDLHSELNLSSLELGDSALYFCASSVDQGQPQHFGDGTRLSIL.

The chain combines TRBV2 with TRBJ2-1; 8 bases are a match to TRBD2. CDR1 SNHLY and CDR2 FYNNEI come from the germline V gene. The CDR3 spans 15 residues. With V trimmed by 1 base and J by 6 bases, 5 bases remained unmatched. This CDR3 is CASSEEGLGPNEQFF. The CDR3 DNA reads TGTGCCAGCAGTGAAGAGGGACTAGGTCCCAATGAGCAGTTCTTC.

This chain joins TRBV15 and TRBJ2-1; TRBD1 might be the D (5 bases). Germline assignment: CDR1 LNHNV and CDR2 YYDKDF (reference sequence). The CDR3 consists of 17 residues. The V end was cut by 3 bases, the J end by 9 bases, with 24 bases between. This chain's CDR3 is CATSSPVEDQGLVEQFF. The CDR3 nucleotides read TGTGCCACCAGCAGCCCCGTTGAGGACCAGGGTCTGGTTGAGCAGTTCTTC.

The chain uses TRBV27 and TRBJ2-1; 12 nucleotides line up with TRBD2. The CDR3 totals 15 residues. J was trimmed by 4 bases and V by 6 bases; bases with no gene match: 4. Germline CDR1 and CDR2: MNHEY and SMNVEV (reference sequence). In DNA, the CDR3 is TGTGCCAGCAGACTGGGACTAGCGGGTTACAATGAGCAGTTCTTC. Translation: CASRLGLAGYNEQFF.

The rearrangement uses TRBV4-1 and TRBJ2-3; 7 bases are a match to TRBD1. Losses at the gene ends were 4 bases for V and 2 bases for J; bases not matched to a gene: 9. The CDR3 contains 16 residues. CDR1 is MGHRA, CDR2 YSYEKL, per germline. The CDR3 DNA sequence: TGCGCCAGCAGCCTGGCTCCGGGACAGCCCACAGATACGCAGTATTTT. This encodes CASSLAPGQPTDTQYF.

This clone turned up a few times. The V and J genes are TRBV5-4 and TRBJ1-2; D unclear. The CDR3 is made up of 15 amino acids. The germline V gene encodes CDR1 SGHNT and CDR2 YYREEE (reference sequence). V was clipped by 0 bases and J by 1 base, with 10 bases between them. CDR3 region: CASSLGTASNYGYTF. As DNA, the CDR3 is TGTGCCAGCAGCTTGGGTACAGCAAGTAACTATGGCTACACCTTC.

This clone has more than one count but fewer than ten. The chain recombines TRBV9 with TRBJ2-5; the match to TRBD2 covers 7 bases. This CDR3 is built from 16 residues. Germline V gene data show CDR1 as SGDLS and CDR2 as YYNGEE. J lost 2 bases, V lost 0 bases, and 7 bases had no gene match. The CDR3 coding sequence is TGTGCCAGCAGCGTAGGCCTAGCGGCTAAACAAGAGACCCAGTACTTC. This codes for CASSVGLAAKQETQYF.

The chain has TRBV19 and TRBJ1-5, with 9 positions matching TRBD1. The CDR3 covers 13 residues. The germline V gene encodes CDR1 LNHDA and CDR2 SQIVND (reference sequence). Unmatched junction bases numbered 4, after V lost 8 bases and J lost 5 bases. CDR3 sequence reads: CASAGTGYQPQHF. As DNA, the CDR3 is TGTGCCAGTGCCGGGACAGGGTATCAGCCCCAGCATTTT. Together with reference TRBV19 and TRBJ1-5, the CDR3 gives the full variable domain: DGGITQSPKYLFRKEGQNVTLSCEQNLNHDAMYWYRQDPGQGLRLIYYSQIVNDFQKGDIAEGYSVSREKKESFPLTVTSAQKNPTAFYLCASAGTGYQPQHFGDGTRLSIL.